The sequence of this T cell receptor (beta chain) was determined in a study of blood T cell repertoires in COVID-19 (dated by TCRdb to about 2020). About the investigation overall: Samples covering the acute and convalescent phases of COVID-19 were provided by collaborators in the United States, Italy and Spain. The material from the prospective study consisted of cDNA or gDNA derived from T cells, B-cell-depleted T cells, or PBMCs. The dataset comprised deeply sampled blood TCRbeta repertoires from subjects exposed to, actively infected with, or recovered from COVID-19. The repertoires were made available in a free public database intended to serve as a resource for research on the immune response to SARS-CoV-2. The samples were drawn from the first 160 participants of the ongoing ImmuneRACE study and from 1,254 subjects provided by 6 global collaborators. A de-identified subject ID, COVID-19 status, age in years and sex were almost always included in the sample metadata. Where available, HLA class I and class II types were taken from metadata supplied by the sample provider and were not determined by assay-based typing. The full study reports these points: The quantity of clinical and demographic metadata differed by source and by participant and was supplied without curation.

This clone was counted a few times. Which antigen it targets is not known. The record has no base qualities; no much larger clone is one base away. Cut back by 3 bases and 6 bases, the V and J ends lie 14 bases apart. CDR1 is given as MNHEY and CDR2 as SMNVEV, both from the germline V gene (reference sequence). Including cysteine and phenylalanine, the CDR3 has 14 amino acids. Only the CDR3 DNA is retained, 42 bases long and in frame from the first base. Enrolling through a virtual design, the prospective study's participants ranged in age from roughly 18 to 89 years and lived across some 22 United States geographic areas. In the prospective study, cohorts were assigned on the basis of participant-reported clinical history obtained from a screening survey and a study questionnaire. Recovered participants in ImmuneRACE Cohort 3 were defined by two consecutive negative NP/OP PCR tests, clearance by a healthcare professional, or resolution of symptoms. In the prospective study, whole blood, serum and a nasopharyngeal or oropharyngeal swab were collected from each participant by mobile phlebotomists. Over an approximately 2-month period, participants in the prospective study had the option of providing additional blood draws and questionnaires. Before DNA extraction, prospective study blood samples were shipped either frozen or at room temperature.

TCRbeta CDR3 regions were amplified from genomic DNA by means of the immunoSEQ Assay, a bias-controlled multiplex PCR. Regarding the original processing steps: Within the assay, amplification of reference gene primers was used to estimate how many nucleated cells each sample contained. To quantify the absolute abundance of each unique TCRbeta CDR3 rearrangement, sequence reads were collapsed and filtered. For each sample, productive Simpson clonality was calculated as the square root of Simpson's diversity index over productive rearrangements. TCRdb mirrors the immuneACCESS table, restricted to in-frame sequences. Some clones are absent from its copies; in checked studies, under half trace to an unresolved V gene, and the reason for the others is unknown. The DNA gave D and trimming, while V, J and clone size come from that table. Present in this sample are roughly 380,000 clones, roughly 87% of which were seen just once. The biggest ten clones account for about 2.7% of the sample.

The chain is assembled from TRBV27 and TRBJ1-1, with the D segment identity uncertain. This sequence originates from a woman aged 30 to 39 who had recovered from COVID-19. The specimen sequenced was PBMCs or T cells enriched from blood (not recorded which). The CDR3 loop reads CASSLNNRGPEAFF. Read as DNA, the sequence is TGTGCCAGCAGTTTGAACAATCGCGGGCCTGAAGCTTTCTTT.